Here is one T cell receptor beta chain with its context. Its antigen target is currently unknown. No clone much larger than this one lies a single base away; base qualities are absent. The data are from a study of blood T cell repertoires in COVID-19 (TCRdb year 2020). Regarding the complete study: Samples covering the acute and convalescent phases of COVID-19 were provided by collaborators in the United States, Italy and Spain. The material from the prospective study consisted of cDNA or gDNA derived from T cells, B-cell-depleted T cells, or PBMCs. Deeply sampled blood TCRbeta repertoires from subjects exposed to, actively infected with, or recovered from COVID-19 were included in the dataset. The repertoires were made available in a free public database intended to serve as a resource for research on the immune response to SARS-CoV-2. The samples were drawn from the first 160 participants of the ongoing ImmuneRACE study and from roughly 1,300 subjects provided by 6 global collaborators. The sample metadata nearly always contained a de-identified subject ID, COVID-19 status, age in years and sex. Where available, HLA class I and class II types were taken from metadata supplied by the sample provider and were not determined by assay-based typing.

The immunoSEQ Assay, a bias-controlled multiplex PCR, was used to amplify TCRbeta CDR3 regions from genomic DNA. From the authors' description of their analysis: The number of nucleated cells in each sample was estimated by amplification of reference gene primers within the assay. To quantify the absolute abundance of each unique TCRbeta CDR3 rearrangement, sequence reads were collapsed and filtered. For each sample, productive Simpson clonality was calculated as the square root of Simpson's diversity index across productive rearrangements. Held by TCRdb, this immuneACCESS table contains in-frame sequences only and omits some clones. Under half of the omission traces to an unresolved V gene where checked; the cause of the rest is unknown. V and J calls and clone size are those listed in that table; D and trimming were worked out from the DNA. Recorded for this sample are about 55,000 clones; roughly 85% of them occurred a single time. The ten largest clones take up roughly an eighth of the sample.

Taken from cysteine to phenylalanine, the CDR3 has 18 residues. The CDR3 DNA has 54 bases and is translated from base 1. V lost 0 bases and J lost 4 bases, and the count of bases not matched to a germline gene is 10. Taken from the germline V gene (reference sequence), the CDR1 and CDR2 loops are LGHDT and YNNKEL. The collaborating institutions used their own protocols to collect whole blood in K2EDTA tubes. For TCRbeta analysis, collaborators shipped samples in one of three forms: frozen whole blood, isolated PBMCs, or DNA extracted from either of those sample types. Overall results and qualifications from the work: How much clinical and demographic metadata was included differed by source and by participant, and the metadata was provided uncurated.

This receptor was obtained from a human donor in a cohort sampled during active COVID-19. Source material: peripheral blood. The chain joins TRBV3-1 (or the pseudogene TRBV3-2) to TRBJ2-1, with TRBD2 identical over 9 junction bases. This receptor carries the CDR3 CASSQESRGSGGYNEQFF. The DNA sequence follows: TGTGCCAGCAGCCAAGAGAGTCGGGGTAGCGGGGGATACAATGAGCAGTTCTTC.